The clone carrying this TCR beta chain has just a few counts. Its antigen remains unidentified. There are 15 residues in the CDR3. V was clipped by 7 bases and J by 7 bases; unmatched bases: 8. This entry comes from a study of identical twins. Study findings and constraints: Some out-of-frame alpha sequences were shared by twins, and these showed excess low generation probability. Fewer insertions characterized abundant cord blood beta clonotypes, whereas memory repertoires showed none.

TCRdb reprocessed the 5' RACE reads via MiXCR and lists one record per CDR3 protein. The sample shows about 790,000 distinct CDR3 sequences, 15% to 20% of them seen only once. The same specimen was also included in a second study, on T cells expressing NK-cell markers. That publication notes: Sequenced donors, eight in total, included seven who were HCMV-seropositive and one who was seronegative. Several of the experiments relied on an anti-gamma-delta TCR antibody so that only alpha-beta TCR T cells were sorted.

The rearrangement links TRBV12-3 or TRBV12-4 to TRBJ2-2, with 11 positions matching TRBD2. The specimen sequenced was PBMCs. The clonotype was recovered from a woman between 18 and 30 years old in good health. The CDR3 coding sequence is TGTGCCAGCACCCTCGGACTAGCGGGTTACGGGGAGCTGTTTTTT. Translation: CASTLGLAGYGELFF.